The clone carrying this TCR beta chain has more than one count but fewer than ten. This sample is part of a study of T-cell reconstitution after alpha-beta-depleted transplantation in children. The TCRbeta library incorporated unique molecular identifiers. TCRdb used MiXCR to reprocess the PCR reads, holding one entry per CDR3 protein. This sample has almost 250,000 distinct CDR3 sequences; roughly a quarter occur once, and the top ten carry 2.6%. The TCR comes from a girl aged 2-10 years with Fanconi anemia, due to receive a stem cell transplant. The sample here was PBMCs, taken before TCRalphabeta/CD19-depleted stem cell transplant.

The CDR3 nucleotides read TGCAGCGTGCCGACAGCCCAAGAGACCCAGTACTTC. Translation: CSVPTAQETQYF. V is TRBV29-1 and J is TRBJ2-5; perhaps TRBD1 as D (5 bases). The germline V gene encodes CDR1 SQVTM and CDR2 ANQGSEA. V was clipped by 6 bases and J by 1 base, with 9 bases between them. The CDR3 length is 12 residues.